The 2 T cell receptor beta chains reported below all come from one sample, sequenced in a study of shared clonotypes between healthy human individuals. Sequenced by immunoSEQ multiplex PCR; TCRdb stores in-frame clones only, minus some. The sample includes 730,000 or so clones, roughly 78% of them seen just once. Sequenced material: memory CD4+ T cells sorted from blood. Indicated subset: CD45RA-negative fraction. These receptor sequences come from a woman in her thirties in good health.

This clone was observed a few times. The CDR3 loop reads CASSLWTGDGNQPQHF. The DNA for the CDR3 is TGTGCCAGCAGTTTATGGACAGGGGACGGCAATCAGCCCCAGCATTTT. This sequence joins TRBV28 and TRBJ1-5, with TRBD1 identical over 8 bases. The CDR3 covers 16 residues. V lost 0 bases and J lost 2; bases outside the gene matches: 3. CDR1 and CDR2 (germline): MDHEN, SYDVKM.

This clone was seen only a few times. The chain has TRBV6-1 and TRBJ1-5; weak D call: TRBD1 (6 bases). The germline CDR1 and CDR2 sequences are MNHNS and SASEGT. Trimming removed 4 bases at V and 7 bases at J, with 11 bases between. This CDR3 spans 13 amino acids. The CDR3 region is CASSGGGEQPQHF. The CDR3 bases are TGTGCCAGCAGTGGAGGGGGAGAACAGCCCCAGCATTTT.